This is a list of T cell receptor beta chains from one sample in a study of blood T cell repertoires in COVID-19. The data were produced by immunoSEQ multiplex PCR, yet TCRdb's version contains in-frame clones alone and is incomplete. The sample has under 200,000 clones, about 85% seen once. Sequencing was performed on peripheral blood. Receptor source: a man in his fifties or sixties who had recovered from COVID-19. CDR3s include the opening cysteine and the closing phenylalanine or tryptophan. D genes are given only for firm matches. Some rows mark clone size as missing; the rest say once, few, many or name a class of expanded clone.

abundance,v_gene,d_gene,j_gene,CDR3nt,CDR3aa
-,TRBV7-9,TRBD1,TRBJ1-2,TGTGCCAGCAGCTTAGTGGGACAGGCATACTATGGCTACACCTTC,CASSLVGQAYYGYTF
-,TRBV5-1,-,TRBJ2-1,TGCGCCAGCAGCTTGGGAGGGCAGAGCTACAATGAGCAGTTCTTC,CASSLGGQSYNEQFF
once,TRBV19,TRBD1,TRBJ1-2,TGTGCCAGTAGTGCCCGGGACAGAGAACCCAACTATGGCTACACCTTC,CASSARDREPNYGYTF
-,TRBV4-3,TRBD2,TRBJ2-7,TGCGCCAGCAGCCAAGATGCCCGCGGGGGGTCCTACGAGCAGTACTTC,CASSQDARGGSYEQYF
-,TRBV7-3,TRBD1,TRBJ2-1,TGTGCCAGCAGCTCGGGACAGGGGGCAACGTTCTTC,CASSSGQGATFF
-,TRBV4-1,-,TRBJ2-5,TGCGCCAGCAGCCAAGAAACGGGAAGTGAGACCCAGTACTTC,CASSQETGSETQYF
-,TRBV6-2/TRBV6-3,TRBD1,TRBJ1-2,TGTGCCAGCAGTAAAACCGGGACAGCTAACTATGGCTACACCTTC,CASSKTGTANYGYTF
-,TRBV3-1/TRBV3-2,-,TRBJ2-2,TGTGCCAGCAGCCAGGTCAGAAACACCGGGGAGCTGTTTTTT,CASSQVRNTGELFF
-,TRBV19,TRBD2,TRBJ2-2,TGTGCCACCGGAGCGGGGGCGAACACCGGGGAGCTGTTTTTT,CATGAGANTGELFF
-,TRBV9,TRBD1,TRBJ2-6,TGTGCCAGCAGCGTGTCACAGGGGGCGCTTGGGGCCAACGTCCTGACTTTC,CASSVSQGALGANVLTF
-,TRBV10-2,TRBD2,TRBJ2-3,TGCGCCAGCAGTGAGTCGGCTCTAGCGGGGGGAAATACGCAGTATTTT,CASSESALAGGNTQYF
once,TRBV6-5,TRBD1,TRBJ1-5,TGTGCCAGCAGTCTCGGGACAGGGGGGGGTCAGCCCCAGCATTTT,CASSLGTGGGQPQHF
-,TRBV3-1/TRBV3-2,TRBD2,TRBJ2-7,TGTGCCAGCAGCCAAACACTAGCGGGGGATTACGAGCAGTACTTC,CASSQTLAGDYEQYF
-,TRBV6-4,TRBD2,TRBJ2-5,TGTGCCAGCAGTGTGGGCGGGGGGGATGAGACCCAGTACTTC,CASSVGGGDETQYF
-,TRBV18,-,TRBJ2-3,TGTGCCAGCTCACCAGAGGGCCCTCCAGATACGCAGTATTTT,CASSPEGPPDTQYF
-,TRBV9,TRBD1,TRBJ1-1,TGTGCCAGCACCCGTCAGGCAGGGGGAGATAGCACTGAAGCTTTCTTT,CASTRQAGGDSTEAFF
-,TRBV3-1/TRBV3-2,-,TRBJ2-1,TGTGCCAGCAGCCAGTCTAGCGCCAATGAGCAGTTCTTC,CASSQSSANEQFF
-,TRBV2,TRBD1,TRBJ1-2,TGTGCCAGCAGGGTGGGGATCCCGGGACAGAAGATCCTCTATGGCTACACCTTC,CASRVGIPGQKILYGYTF
-,TRBV7-9,TRBD1,TRBJ2-5,TGTGCCAGCAGCCATCCCTCGGACAGGGCTGAGACCCAGTACTTC,CASSHPSDRAETQYF
once,TRBV28,-,TRBJ1-2,TGTGCCAGCAGTTTAGAACATCATGGCTACACCTTC,CASSLEHHGYTF
-,TRBV6-6,TRBD2,TRBJ2-3,TGTGCCAGCAGTCCTCTAGCGGGGGGGCCATCCCGGAATACGCAGTATTTT,CASSPLAGGPSRNTQYF
-,TRBV11-3,-,TRBJ2-5,TGTGCCAGCAGCTTAGGGTCACAGGGCCCCCAAGAGACCCAGTACTTC,CASSLGSQGPQETQYF